The present TCR beta chain was sequenced within a study of T cells expressing NK-cell markers. The cDNA for TCR beta came from 5'RACE template switching with UMIs. One entry per CDR3 protein, without DNA, is what TCRdb gives after re-calling the 5' RACE reads. Its clone listing holds over 350,000 distinct CDR3 sequences. This CDR3 has 14 amino acids. Germline CDR1 reads LNHNV; CDR2 reads YYDKDF (reference sequence). The specimen was blood T cells: a sorted CD56 or NKG2C T cell subset, CD4+ or CD8+ T cells, or bulk PBMC T cells (not recorded which). The sequence was obtained from a woman aged 45 to 65 in good health. The gene calls are TRBV15 and TRBJ1-1; the TCRdb call, TRBD1, lacks DNA for checking. The CDR3 loop is CATSSPTGSTEAFF.